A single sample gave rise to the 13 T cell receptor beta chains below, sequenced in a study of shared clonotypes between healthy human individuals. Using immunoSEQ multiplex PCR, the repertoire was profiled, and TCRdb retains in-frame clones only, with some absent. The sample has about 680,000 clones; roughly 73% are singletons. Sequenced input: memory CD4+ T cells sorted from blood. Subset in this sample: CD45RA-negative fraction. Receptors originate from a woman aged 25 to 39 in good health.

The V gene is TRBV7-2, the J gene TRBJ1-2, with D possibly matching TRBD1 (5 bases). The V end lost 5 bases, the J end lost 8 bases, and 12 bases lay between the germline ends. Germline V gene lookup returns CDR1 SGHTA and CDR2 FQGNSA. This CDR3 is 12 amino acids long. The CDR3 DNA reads TGTGCCAGCAGCCCTGACAGTCGCGGCTACACCTTC. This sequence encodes CASSPDSRGYTF.

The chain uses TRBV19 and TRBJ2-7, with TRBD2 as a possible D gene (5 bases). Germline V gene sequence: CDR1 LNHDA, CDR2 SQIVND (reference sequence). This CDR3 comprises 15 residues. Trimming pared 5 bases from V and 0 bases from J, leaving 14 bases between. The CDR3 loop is CASSSLGSASYEQYF. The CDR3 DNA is TGTGCCAGTAGTTCCTTGGGTAGCGCCTCCTACGAGCAGTACTTC.

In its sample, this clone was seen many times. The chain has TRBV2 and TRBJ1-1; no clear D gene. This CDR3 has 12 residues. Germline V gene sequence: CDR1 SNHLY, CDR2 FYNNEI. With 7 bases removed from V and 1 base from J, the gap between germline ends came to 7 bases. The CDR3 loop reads CASKPENTEAFF. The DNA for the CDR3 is TGTGCCAGCAAGCCGGAGAACACTGAAGCTTTCTTT.

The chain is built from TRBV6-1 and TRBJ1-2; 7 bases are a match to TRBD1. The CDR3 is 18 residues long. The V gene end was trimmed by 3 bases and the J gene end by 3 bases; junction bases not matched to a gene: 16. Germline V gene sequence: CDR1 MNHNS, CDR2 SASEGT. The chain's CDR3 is CASSEAMSGRGLDYGYTF. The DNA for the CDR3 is TGTGCCAGCAGTGAGGCCATGAGCGGGAGGGGGCTTGACTATGGCTACACCTTC.

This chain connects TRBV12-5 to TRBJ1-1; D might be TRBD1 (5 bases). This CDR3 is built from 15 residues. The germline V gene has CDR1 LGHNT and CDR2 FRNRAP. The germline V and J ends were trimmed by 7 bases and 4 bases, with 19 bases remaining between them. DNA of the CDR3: TGTGCTAGTGCTCTTAGGAAGGGCGGGGGCACTGAAGCTTTCTTT. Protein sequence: CASALRKGGGTEAFF.

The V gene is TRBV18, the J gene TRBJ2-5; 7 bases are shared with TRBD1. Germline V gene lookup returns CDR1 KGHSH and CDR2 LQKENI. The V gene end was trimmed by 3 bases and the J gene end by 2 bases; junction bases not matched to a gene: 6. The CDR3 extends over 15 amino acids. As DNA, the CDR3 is TGTGCCAGCTCACCGAGACAGGGCGAACAAGAGACCCAGTACTTC. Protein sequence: CASSPRQGEQETQYF.

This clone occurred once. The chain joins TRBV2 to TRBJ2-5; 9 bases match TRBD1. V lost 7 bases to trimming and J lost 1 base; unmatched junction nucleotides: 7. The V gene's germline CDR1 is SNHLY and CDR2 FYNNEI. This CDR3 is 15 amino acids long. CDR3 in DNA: TGTGCCAGCACGGGACAGGGAAATTCCCAAGAGACCCAGTACTTC. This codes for CASTGQGNSQETQYF.

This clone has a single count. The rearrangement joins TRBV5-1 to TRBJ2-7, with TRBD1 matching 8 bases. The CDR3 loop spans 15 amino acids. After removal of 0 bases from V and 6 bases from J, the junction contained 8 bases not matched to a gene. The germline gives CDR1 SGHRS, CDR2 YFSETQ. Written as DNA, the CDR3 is TGCGCCAGCAGCTTGGCTTGGCAGGGGGCAGGCGAGCAGTACTTC. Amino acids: CASSLAWQGAGEQYF.

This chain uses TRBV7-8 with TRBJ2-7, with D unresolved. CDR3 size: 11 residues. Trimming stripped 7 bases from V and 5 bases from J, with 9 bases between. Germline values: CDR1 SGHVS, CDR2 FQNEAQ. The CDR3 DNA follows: TGTGCCAGCACCCTAAGGGACGAGCAGTACTTC. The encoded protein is CASTLRDEQYF.

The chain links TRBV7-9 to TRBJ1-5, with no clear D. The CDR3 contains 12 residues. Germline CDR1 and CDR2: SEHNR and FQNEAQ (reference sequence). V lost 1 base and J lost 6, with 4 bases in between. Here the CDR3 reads CASSLVGQPQHF. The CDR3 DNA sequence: TGTGCCAGCAGCTTAGTTGGTCAGCCCCAGCATTTT. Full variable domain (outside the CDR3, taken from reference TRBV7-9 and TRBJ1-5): DTGVSQNPRHKITKRGQNVTFRCDPISEHNRLYWYRQTLGQGPEFLTYFQNEAQLEKSRLLSDRFSAERPKGSFSTLEIQRTEQGDSAMYLCASSLVGQPQHFGDGTRLSIL.

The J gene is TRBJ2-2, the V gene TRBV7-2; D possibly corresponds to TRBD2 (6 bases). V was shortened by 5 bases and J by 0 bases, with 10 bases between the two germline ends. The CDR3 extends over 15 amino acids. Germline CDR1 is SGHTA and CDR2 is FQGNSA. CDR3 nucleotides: TGTGCCAGCAGCCCCCTAGCGACGAACACCGGGGAGCTGTTTTTT. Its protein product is CASSPLATNTGELFF.

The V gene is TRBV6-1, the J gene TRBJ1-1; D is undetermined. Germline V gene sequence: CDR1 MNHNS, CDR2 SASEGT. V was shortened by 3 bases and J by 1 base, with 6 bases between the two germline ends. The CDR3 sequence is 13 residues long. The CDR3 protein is CASSDYRNTEAFF. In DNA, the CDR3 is TGTGCCAGCAGTGATTATCGGAACACTGAAGCTTTCTTT.

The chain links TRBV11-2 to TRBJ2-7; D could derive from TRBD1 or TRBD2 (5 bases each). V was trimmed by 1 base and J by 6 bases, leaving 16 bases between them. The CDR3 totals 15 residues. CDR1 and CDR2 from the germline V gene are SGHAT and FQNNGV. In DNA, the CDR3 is TGTGCCAGCAGCTTAGGTACCGGGACGGTACGCGAGCAGTACTTC. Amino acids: CASSLGTGTVREQYF.